The 18 T cell receptor beta chains reported below all come from one sample, sequenced in a study of cytomegalovirus exposure and HLA in healthy donors (dated by TCRdb to about 2017). The library was generated by the immunoSEQ multiplex PCR assay. The multiplex PCR relied on a mix of 60 forward primers for TCR Vbeta segments and 13 reverse primers for TCR Jbeta segments. The clones in this table, taken by TCRdb from immuneACCESS, are in-frame only. Not every clone is retained; where verified, under half of the shortfall comes from an unresolved V gene, and the cause of the rest is unknown. The sample yields roughly 190,000 clones; 87% were counted once. The ten biggest clones cover over 1% of the sample. Sequencing was carried out using PBMCs. The source is a young man in good health and CMV-seronegative.

This clone was found a few times. The chain links TRBV30 to TRBJ1-1, with unresolved D. This CDR3 comprises 14 residues. Trimming stripped 4 bases from V and 0 bases from J, with 12 bases between. Germline V lookup: CDR1 GTSNPN, CDR2 SVGIG (reference sequence). CDR3 loop: CAWMPGRLNTEAFF. DNA for the CDR3: TGTGCCTGGATGCCAGGCAGGTTGAACACTGAAGCTTTCTTT.

The J gene is TRBJ2-5, the V gene TRBV7-6; TRBD1 matches at 7 bases. Germline V gives CDR1 SGHVS, CDR2 FNYEAQ. The CDR3 is made up of 12 amino acids. V dropped 8 bases and J dropped 4; count of bases not matched to a gene: 4. This CDR3 reads CASGRQGETQYF. CDR3 bases: TGTGCCAGCGGCAGACAGGGAGAGACCCAGTACTTC.

The chain uses TRBV2 and TRBJ2-7; TRBD2 matches at 8 bases. The CDR3 covers 14 residues. Germline CDR1 SNHLY, CDR2 FYNNEI. The ends lost 4 bases at V and 5 bases at J; junction bases unmatched: 7. The CDR3 region is CASSVLLAENEQYF. In DNA, the CDR3 is TGTGCCAGCAGTGTTTTACTAGCGGAAAACGAGCAGTACTTC.

The chain recombines TRBV4-1 with TRBJ2-2; 8 positions agree with TRBD2. The germline gives CDR1 MGHRA, CDR2 YSYEKL. Trimming at V came to 6 bases and at J to 6 bases, leaving 3 bases not matched to a gene. CDR3 length equals 13 residues. Here the CDR3 DNA reads TGCGCCAGCAGGAGCGGGAGATCCGGGGAGCTGTTTTTT. Translated, it gives CASRSGRSGELFF.

This chain uses TRBV18 with TRBJ2-3; D may be TRBD1 (5 bases). This CDR3 is 14 amino acids long. CDR1 is KGHSH and CDR2 is LQKENI in the germline V gene. Trimming left V 1 base short and J 1 base short, with 6 bases between. The CDR3 DNA reads TGTGCCAGCTCACCACTAGGGGGCACAGATACGCAGTATTTT. This translates into CASSPLGGTDTQYF.

The genes are TRBV29-1 and TRBJ2-5; TRBD1 matches 7 bases. After removal of 4 bases from V and 5 bases from J, the junction contained 7 bases not matched to a gene. The CDR3 runs 13 residues. The germline CDR1 and CDR2 sequences are SQVTM and ANQGSEA. The DNA for the CDR3 is TGCAGCGTTGTAGACAGGGTTGGGGAGACCCAGTACTTC. It is translated as CSVVDRVGETQYF.

V gene TRBV21-1 combines with J gene TRBJ2-2; the table assigns TRBD2, which was not confirmed against the DNA. TRBV21-1 is marked as a pseudogene. The CDR3 runs to 15 residues. The CDR3 loop is CATPRGTSFTGELFF. The CDR3 region has the DNA TGTGCCACACCGCGTGGGACTAGCTTCACCGGGGAGCTGTTTTTT.

The chain links TRBV19 to TRBJ1-2; D remains unclear. CDR1 and CDR2 from the germline V gene are LNHDA and SQIVND (reference sequence). V was cut by 3 bases and J by 4 bases, with 9 bases left in between. This CDR3 has 13 residues. The CDR3 reads CASSIGQTYGYTF. The CDR3 bases are TGTGCCAGTAGTATTGGGCAGACCTATGGCTACACCTTC.

The genes are TRBV6-1 and TRBJ1-1; D unresolved. The germline V gene has CDR1 MNHNS and CDR2 SASEGT. CDR3 length equals 15 residues. The germline V and J ends were trimmed by 4 bases and 0 bases, with 12 bases remaining between them. The chain's CDR3 is CASSGQGGMNTEAFF. In DNA, the CDR3 is TGTGCCAGCAGTGGTCAAGGAGGCATGAACACTGAAGCTTTCTTT.

This clone turned up a few times. The chain uses TRBV2 and TRBJ2-5, with 15 bases lining up with TRBD2. The germline V gene encodes CDR1 SNHLY and CDR2 FYNNEI. The CDR3 length is 17 residues. V trimming: 4 bases; J trimming: 5 bases; junction bases outside the gene matches: 8. The CDR3 nucleotides are TGTGCCAGCAGTGTCCCGGGACTAGCGGGGGGAGTCGAGACCCAGTACTTC. Translating it yields CASSVPGLAGGVETQYF.

The J gene is TRBJ2-2, the V gene TRBV5-1; 7 bases are a match to TRBD2. V trimming: 4 bases; J trimming: 1 base; junction bases outside the gene matches: 1. CDR3 size: 14 residues. CDR1 is SGHRS and CDR2 is YFSETQ in the germline V gene. This CDR3 reads CASSGGGNTGELFF. The DNA of the CDR3 is TGCGCCAGCAGCGGGGGGGGGAACACCGGGGAGCTGTTTTTT. The full variable domain, with the rest looked up from reference TRBV5-1 and TRBJ2-2, is KAGVTQTPRYLIKTRGQQVTLSCSPISGHRSVSWYQQTPGQGLQFLFEYFSETQRNKGNFPGRFSGRQFSNSRSEMNVSTLELGDSALYLCASSGGGNTGELFFGEGSRLTVL.

J is TRBJ2-7 and V is TRBV18, with 7 bases identical to TRBD1. The CDR3 totals 16 residues. The V and J ends lost 3 bases and 1 base, in that order; junction bases with no gene match: 9. Germline assignment: CDR1 KGHSH and CDR2 LQKENI. In DNA, the CDR3 is TGTGCCAGCTCACCGTCGGGACAGACCGTATCCTACGAGCAGTACTTC. It specifies CASSPSGQTVSYEQYF.

The chain joins TRBV10-1 to TRBJ1-1; D remains ambiguous. The CDR3 contains 14 residues. V was pared by 3 bases and J by 4 bases, with 12 bases between. Per the germline V gene, CDR1 is WNHNN and CDR2 is SYGVQD (reference sequence). CDR3 sequence (DNA): TGCGCCAGCAGTGACTACTCAGCGGGCACTGAAGCTTTCTTT. Protein product: CASSDYSAGTEAFF.

This sequence joins TRBV15 and TRBJ1-1, with D tentatively TRBD1 (6 bases). Germline V lookup: CDR1 LNHNV, CDR2 YYDKDF (reference sequence). This CDR3 region has 14 residues. V lost 3 bases to trimming and J lost 1 base, with 9 bases between them. The DNA for the CDR3 is TGTGCCACCAGCAGGGGACATCCGAACACTGAAGCTTTCTTT. Its translation is CATSRGHPNTEAFF.

Details on this clone: One end of the junction does not line up with germline, which may come from a read error. Other DNA sequences from this sample encode an identical CDR3 as well. V usage is TRBV2 and J usage is TRBJ2-2; possibly TRBD1 for D (6 bases). The CDR3 extends over 14 amino acids. Germline CDR1 and CDR2: SNHLY and FYNNEI. In nucleotides, the CDR3 is TGCGCCAGCATCCGGACAGCCAACACCGGGGAGCTGTTTTTT. Protein: CASIRTANTGELFF.

The CDR3 loop is CASSSWTSATDTQYF. CDR3 bases: TGTGCCAGCAGCTCTTGGACTAGCGCCACAGATACGCAGTATTTT. The chain employs TRBV7-2 and TRBJ2-3; 9 positions agree with TRBD2. J lost 2 bases, V lost 4 bases, and 4 bases had no gene match. This CDR3 spans 15 amino acids. The V gene's germline CDR1 is SGHTA and CDR2 FQGNSA. The complete variable domain, with remaining parts taken from reference TRBV7-2 and TRBJ2-3, reads GAGVSQSPSNKVTEKGKDVELRCDPISGHTALYWYRQSLGQGLEFLIYFQGNSAPDKSGLPSDRFSAERTGGSVSTLTIQRTQQEDSAVYLCASSSWTSATDTQYFGPGTRLTVL.

V usage is TRBV19 and J usage is TRBJ2-7; 7 bases align to TRBD1. Germline V gene sequence: CDR1 LNHDA, CDR2 SQIVND (reference sequence). There are 14 residues in the CDR3. The V segment lost 5 bases and the J segment 2 bases; nucleotides outside the gene matches: 6. CDR3 region: CASSDRDSTYEQYF. DNA of the CDR3: TGTGCCAGTAGTGACCGGGACAGTACCTACGAGCAGTACTTC. The complete variable domain, with remaining parts taken from reference TRBV19 and TRBJ2-7, reads DGGITQSPKYLFRKEGQNVTLSCEQNLNHDAMYWYRQDPGQGLRLIYYSQIVNDFQKGDIAEGYSVSREKKESFPLTVTSAQKNPTAFYLCASSDRDSTYEQYFGPGTRLTVT.

The V call is TRBV27, the J call TRBJ2-1; 10 positions match TRBD2. V lost 3 bases to trimming and J lost 4 bases; unmatched junction nucleotides: 12. Germline V lookup: CDR1 MNHEY, CDR2 SMNVEV (reference sequence). The CDR3 is 18 residues long. CDR3 nucleotides: TGTGCCAGCAGTTTCCCGGATCTAGCGGGAGTTCGTTACAATGAGCAGTTCTTC. As protein: CASSFPDLAGVRYNEQFF.